The 8 T cell receptor beta chains below were found in one sample sequenced in a study of OX40 agonist ivuxolimab in advanced cancers. Using immunoSEQ multiplex PCR, the repertoire was profiled, and TCRdb retains in-frame clones only, with some absent. The table includes about 50,000 clones, roughly 91% detected once. Sequenced here: CD4+ or CD8+ T cells sorted from blood, sampled in a trial of the OX40 agonist ivuxolimab. These receptors came from an adult with an advanced solid tumor such as melanoma, head and neck, liver or kidney cancer.

The sample holds one count of this clone. V and J are TRBV27 and TRBJ2-3; 8 bases map to TRBD2. J gave up 5 bases and V 5 bases, and 12 bases lay outside the gene matches. Germline CDR1 MNHEY, CDR2 SMNVEV (reference sequence). CDR3 length: 16 residues. CDR3 in DNA: TGTGCCAGCAGTCCCCGGACTAGCCTTGTTCGAGATACGCAGTATTTT. Amino acid sequence: CASSPRTSLVRDTQYF.

This sequence joins TRBV7-6 and TRBJ2-7; D is undetermined. Germline CDR1 SGHVS, CDR2 FNYEAQ. This CDR3 is built from 14 residues. Trimming cost V 5 bases and J 2 bases, with 13 bases left between them. The chain's CDR3 is CASSRSPPPYEQYF. The CDR3 DNA is TGTGCCAGCAGCCGGTCCCCTCCTCCCTACGAGCAGTACTTC. The full variable domain, with the rest looked up from reference TRBV7-6 and TRBJ2-7, is GAGVSQSPRYKVTKRGQDVALRCDPISGHVSLYWYRQALGQGPEFLTYFNYEAQQDKSGLPNDRFSAERPEGSISTLTIQRTEQRDSAMYRCASSRSPPPYEQYFGPGTRLTVT.

This chain connects TRBV6-5 to TRBJ2-1, with no clear D. The CDR3 runs to 12 residues. V was trimmed by 7 bases and J by 6 bases, leaving 10 bases between them. Germline V gene sequence: CDR1 MNHEY, CDR2 SVGAGI. CDR3 loop: CASNTPGNEQFF. DNA for the CDR3: TGTGCCAGCAATACTCCTGGCAATGAGCAGTTCTTC.

The rearrangement links TRBV5-1 to TRBJ1-1; 11 positions match TRBD1. Looked up from germline, CDR1 is SGHRS and CDR2 is YFSETQ. V shed 4 bases, J shed 0 bases, and the junction held 5 bases outside the gene matches. There are 16 residues in the CDR3. CDR3: CASSTRDRGMNTEAFF. The CDR3 region has the DNA TGCGCCAGCAGCACCCGGGACAGGGGGATGAACACTGAAGCTTTCTTT.

The rearrangement links TRBV10-3 to TRBJ2-2; 8 bases line up with TRBD1. CDR3 length: 15 amino acids. Trimming cost V 7 bases and J 5 bases; bases outside gene matches: 9. Germline CDR1 ENHRY, CDR2 SYGVKD. The chain's CDR3 is CAINQGQEWTGELFF. In DNA form, the CDR3 reads TGTGCCATCAACCAGGGACAGGAGTGGACCGGGGAGCTGTTTTTT.

V and J are TRBV9 and TRBJ2-3; the match to TRBD2 covers 7 bases. The CDR3 extends over 14 amino acids. V lost 4 bases and J lost 2; bases outside the gene matches: 4. From germline, CDR1 is SGDLS and CDR2 YYNGEE. In DNA form, the CDR3 reads TGTGCCAGCAGCCCGCTAGCGGCCACAGATACGCAGTATTTT. It translates to CASSPLAATDTQYF.

The rearrangement links TRBV5-6 to TRBJ2-2; unclear D gene. CDR1 and CDR2 (germline): SGHDT, YYEEEE. CDR3 size: 12 residues. Trimming took off 1 base at V and 7 bases at J, with 5 bases between the two ends. The CDR3 region has the DNA TGTGCCAGCAGCTTGCTGAACGGGGAGCTGTTTTTT. Translated: CASSLLNGELFF. The full variable domain, rest sourced from reference TRBV5-6 and TRBJ2-2, is DAGVTQSPTHLIKTRGQQVTLRCSPKSGHDTVSWYQQALGQGPQFIFQYYEEEERQRGNFPDRFSGHQFPNYSSELNVNALLLGDSALYLCASSLLNGELFFGEGSRLTVL.

This clone counts as medium-sized. The rearrangement uses TRBV4-1 and TRBJ1-2; D perhaps matches TRBD1 (5 bases). The CDR3 runs to 12 residues. The germline gives CDR1 MGHRA, CDR2 YSYEKL. The ends were cut back, 5 bases at V and 4 bases at J, with 8 bases in the middle. CDR3 bases: TGCGCCAGCAGCGGGGCCGCCTATGGCTACACCTTC. This encodes CASSGAAYGYTF.